A selection of T cell receptor beta chains follows, all from one sample in a study of T cell changes during pregnancy in multiple sclerosis. Generated by immunoSEQ multiplex PCR, the TCRdb table keeps only in-frame clones and is missing some. Of over 25,000 clones listed, about 90% were seen once; the top ten hold roughly 8%. The sequencing here drew on CD8+ T cells from peripheral blood mononuclear cells, taken in the second trimester of pregnancy. These receptors all come from a female donor with multiple sclerosis, enrolled in a pregnancy study. The CDR3 runs from the conserved cysteine through the conserved F or W. Each record gives: D gene, J gene, clone size, V gene, CDR3 protein, CDR3 DNA. D genes are given only for firm matches. Some rows have no size entry. The others give once, few or many, or a class for an expanded clone.

d_gene: TRBD1
j_gene: TRBJ2-7
abundance: -
v_gene: TRBV28
CDR3aa: CASTPHQGALTYEQYF
CDR3nt: TGTGCCAGCACTCCCCACCAGGGGGCCCTCACCTACGAGCAGTACTTC

d_gene: TRBD2
j_gene: TRBJ2-1
abundance: -
v_gene: TRBV6-5
CDR3aa: CASSSGGAYNEQFF
CDR3nt: TGTGCCAGCAGTAGCGGGGGGGCCTACAATGAGCAGTTCTTC

d_gene: -
j_gene: TRBJ1-5
abundance: once
v_gene: TRBV28
CDR3aa: CASSFFLYQPQHF
CDR3nt: TGTGCCAGCAGTTTCTTCTTATATCAGCCCCAGCATTTT

d_gene: TRBD1
j_gene: TRBJ2-1
abundance: -
v_gene: TRBV6-4
CDR3aa: CASSRVPGQSEQFF
CDR3nt: TGTGCCAGCAGTCGAGTCCCGGGACAGAGTGAGCAGTTCTTC

d_gene: -
j_gene: TRBJ2-3
abundance: once
v_gene: TRBV5-8
CDR3aa: CASRARSSDTQYF
CDR3nt: TGTGCCAGCAGGGCACGCAGTTCAGATACGCAGTATTTT

d_gene: TRBD1
j_gene: TRBJ2-7
abundance: -
v_gene: TRBV15
CDR3aa: CATSRDQSRGFYEQYF
CDR3nt: TGTGCCACCAGCAGAGATCAAAGCAGGGGGTTCTACGAGCAGTACTTC

d_gene: -
j_gene: TRBJ2-7
abundance: -
v_gene: TRBV5-4
CDR3aa: CASSLGGSYSYEQYF
CDR3nt: TGTGCCAGCAGCTTGGGAGGCAGCTACTCCTACGAGCAGTACTTC

d_gene: TRBD1
j_gene: TRBJ2-3
abundance: -
v_gene: TRBV13
CDR3aa: CASSSFGQGGTDTQYF
CDR3nt: TGTGCCAGCAGCTCCTTCGGACAGGGAGGCACAGATACGCAGTATTTT

d_gene: TRBD1
j_gene: TRBJ2-1
abundance: -
v_gene: TRBV4-3
CDR3aa: CASSQDPQGVSYNEQFF
CDR3nt: TGCGCCAGCAGCCAAGATCCGCAGGGGGTCTCCTACAATGAGCAGTTCTTC

d_gene: TRBD1
j_gene: TRBJ1-1
abundance: -
v_gene: TRBV27
CDR3aa: CASSLGQGGGTEAFF
CDR3nt: TGTGCCAGCAGTCTAGGACAGGGTGGGGGCACTGAAGCTTTCTTT

d_gene: -
j_gene: TRBJ2-7
abundance: -
v_gene: TRBV4-1
CDR3aa: CASSPGQGGDYEQYF
CDR3nt: TGCGCCAGCAGCCCCGGACAGGGAGGGGACTACGAGCAGTACTTC

d_gene: -
j_gene: TRBJ1-4
abundance: -
v_gene: TRBV4-1
CDR3aa: CASSRYGTTEKLFF
CDR3nt: TGCGCCAGCAGCCGTTACGGGACAACCGAAAAACTGTTTTTT

d_gene: TRBD1
j_gene: TRBJ2-7
abundance: once
v_gene: TRBV30
CDR3aa: CAQQTGESYEQYF
CDR3nt: TGTGCCCAGCAGACAGGGGAGTCCTACGAGCAGTACTTC

d_gene: TRBD1
j_gene: TRBJ2-3
abundance: -
v_gene: TRBV4-3
CDR3aa: CASSPSPTGGITDTQYF
CDR3nt: TGCGCCAGCTCGCCTTCTCCCACAGGGGGCATCACAGATACGCAGTATTTT

d_gene: -
j_gene: TRBJ1-6
abundance: -
v_gene: TRBV5-6
CDR3aa: CASSPPGWNYGDSPLHF
CDR3nt: TGTGCCAGCAGCCCACCCGGGTGGAACTACGGGGATTCACCCCTCCACTTT

d_gene: -
j_gene: TRBJ1-2
abundance: -
v_gene: TRBV10-3
CDR3aa: CAISDGQGRSYGYTF
CDR3nt: TGTGCCATCAGTGATGGTCAGGGGCGAAGCTATGGCTACACCTTC

d_gene: -
j_gene: TRBJ2-7
abundance: -
v_gene: TRBV4-1
CDR3aa: CASSQAPDRIPYEQYF
CDR3nt: TGCGCCAGCAGCCAAGCCCCTGACAGGATACCCTACGAGCAGTACTTC

d_gene: TRBD2
j_gene: TRBJ2-7
abundance: few
v_gene: TRBV6-4
CDR3aa: CASSEETGTSYEQYF
CDR3nt: TGTGCCAGCAGTGAAGAGACCGGGACTAGCTACGAGCAGTACTTC

d_gene: -
j_gene: TRBJ2-7
abundance: -
v_gene: TRBV6-5
CDR3aa: CASSYSVEQGPYEQYF
CDR3nt: TGTGCCAGCAGTTACTCGGTGGAACAGGGCCCCTACGAGCAGTACTTC

d_gene: TRBD2
j_gene: TRBJ2-7
abundance: -
v_gene: TRBV7-3
CDR3aa: CASSATSGGGYEQYF
CDR3nt: TGTGCCAGCAGCGCGACTAGCGGGGGGGGCTACGAGCAGTACTTC

d_gene: TRBD2
j_gene: TRBJ2-3
abundance: -
v_gene: TRBV5-5
CDR3aa: CASSWRLAGGQDTQYF
CDR3nt: TGTGCCAGCAGCTGGCGACTAGCGGGGGGGCAAGATACGCAGTATTTT

d_gene: -
j_gene: TRBJ2-7
abundance: -
v_gene: TRBV12-5
CDR3aa: CASGLVLEGQTYEQYF
CDR3nt: TGTGCTAGTGGTTTGGTACTAGAAGGGCAGACCTACGAGCAGTACTTC

d_gene: TRBD2
j_gene: TRBJ2-1
abundance: -
v_gene: TRBV4-1
CDR3aa: CASSQETSGGAGEQFF
CDR3nt: TGCGCCAGCAGCCAAGAGACTAGCGGGGGGGCAGGTGAGCAGTTCTTC

d_gene: -
j_gene: TRBJ2-7
abundance: -
v_gene: TRBV4-3
CDR3aa: CASSHAHSGSYEQYF
CDR3nt: TGCGCCAGCAGCCATGCCCATTCAGGCTCCTACGAGCAGTACTTC

d_gene: -
j_gene: TRBJ2-7
abundance: -
v_gene: TRBV30
CDR3aa: CAWSFSSYEQYF
CDR3nt: TGTGCCTGGTCTTTCTCCTCCTACGAGCAGTACTTC

d_gene: TRBD2
j_gene: TRBJ2-1
abundance: -
v_gene: TRBV10-1
CDR3aa: CASSELAGGTYNEQFF
CDR3nt: TGCGCCAGCAGCGAACTAGCGGGGGGCACCTACAATGAGCAGTTCTTC

d_gene: -
j_gene: TRBJ1-5
abundance: once
v_gene: TRBV7-8
CDR3aa: CASSLRGAGANQPQHF
CDR3nt: TGTGCCAGCAGCCTAAGGGGGGCGGGGGCGAATCAGCCCCAGCATTTT

d_gene: -
j_gene: TRBJ1-1
abundance: -
v_gene: TRBV2
CDR3aa: CASTFPLGDTEAFF
CDR3nt: TGTGCCAGCACTTTCCCGTTGGGCGACACTGAAGCTTTCTTT

d_gene: -
j_gene: TRBJ2-6
abundance: -
v_gene: TRBV6-6
CDR3aa: CASSYIRGTPYLTF
CDR3nt: TGTGCCAGCAGTTACATAAGGGGGACCCCCTACCTGACTTTC

d_gene: TRBD1
j_gene: TRBJ1-3
abundance: -
v_gene: TRBV30
CDR3aa: CAWSTGGRGNTIYF
CDR3nt: TGTGCCTGGAGTACAGGGGGCAGGGGAAACACCATATATTTT

d_gene: -
j_gene: TRBJ1-2
abundance: -
v_gene: TRBV27
CDR3aa: CASSLSAGLDYGYTF
CDR3nt: TGTGCCAGCAGTTTAAGCGCAGGGCTCGACTATGGCTACACCTTC

d_gene: -
j_gene: TRBJ1-1
abundance: -
v_gene: TRBV15
CDR3aa: CATSREEGGVGAFF
CDR3nt: TGTGCCACCAGCAGAGAGGAGGGGGGGGTTGGAGCTTTCTTT

d_gene: -
j_gene: TRBJ2-3
abundance: -
v_gene: TRBV6-5
CDR3aa: CASAVAGDSGTQYF
CDR3nt: TGTGCCAGCGCAGTCGCCGGGGACTCGGGTACGCAGTATTTT

d_gene: -
j_gene: TRBJ1-3
abundance: -
v_gene: TRBV6-6
CDR3aa: CASSYGEAYGNTIYF
CDR3nt: TGTGCCAGCAGTTACGGGGAGGCCTATGGAAACACCATATATTTT

d_gene: -
j_gene: TRBJ2-7
abundance: -
v_gene: TRBV2
CDR3aa: CASTDSYEQYF
CDR3nt: TGTGCCAGCACGGACAGCTACGAGCAGTACTTC

d_gene: TRBD2
j_gene: TRBJ2-7
abundance: -
v_gene: TRBV15
CDR3aa: CATSRPWGGAYEQYF
CDR3nt: TGTGCCACCAGCAGACCCTGGGGGGGGGCCTACGAGCAGTACTTC

d_gene: -
j_gene: TRBJ2-3
abundance: -
v_gene: TRBV30
CDR3aa: CAWGRTDTQYF
CDR3nt: TGTGCCTGGGGGAGAACAGATACGCAGTATTTT

d_gene: TRBD2
j_gene: TRBJ2-1
abundance: -
v_gene: TRBV7-9
CDR3aa: CASSFPVIAGGPGNEQFF
CDR3nt: TGTGCCAGCAGCTTTCCCGTAATAGCGGGGGGGCCGGGAAATGAGCAGTTCTTC

d_gene: -
j_gene: TRBJ2-7
abundance: -
v_gene: TRBV7-2
CDR3aa: CASSLEGSSGVSYEQYF
CDR3nt: TGTGCCAGCAGCTTAGAGGGGAGTTCGGGGGTCTCCTACGAGCAGTACTTC

d_gene: TRBD1
j_gene: TRBJ1-1
abundance: -
v_gene: TRBV19
CDR3aa: CASTLGQGASTEAFF
CDR3nt: TGTGCCAGTACTCTTGGACAGGGGGCTAGCACTGAAGCTTTCTTT

d_gene: -
j_gene: TRBJ1-1
abundance: -
v_gene: TRBV5-4
CDR3aa: CASSLSGLNTEAFF
CDR3nt: TGTGCCAGCAGCTTATCAGGGTTGAACACTGAAGCTTTCTTT

d_gene: -
j_gene: TRBJ1-2
abundance: -
v_gene: TRBV10-1
CDR3aa: CASSESLIYGYTF
CDR3nt: TGCGCCAGCAGTGAGTCCCTTATCTATGGCTACACCTTC

d_gene: -
j_gene: TRBJ2-1
abundance: once
v_gene: TRBV19
CDR3aa: CASSMFGYEQFF
CDR3nt: TGTGCCAGTAGTATGTTTGGCTATGAGCAGTTCTTC

d_gene: TRBD2
j_gene: TRBJ2-5
abundance: -
v_gene: TRBV7-9
CDR3aa: CASSERPQRGVETQYF
CDR3nt: TGTGCCAGCAGCGAGAGGCCCCAGCGGGGGGTTGAGACCCAGTACTTC

d_gene: -
j_gene: TRBJ1-1
abundance: -
v_gene: TRBV29-1
CDR3aa: CSVREVVDTEAFF
CDR3nt: TGCAGCGTTAGGGAGGTGGTGGACACTGAAGCTTTCTTT

d_gene: TRBD2
j_gene: TRBJ2-2
abundance: -
v_gene: TRBV11-2
CDR3aa: CASSYPGLAAWNTGELFF
CDR3nt: TGTGCCAGCAGCTACCCGGGACTAGCGGCCTGGAACACCGGGGAGCTGTTTTTT

d_gene: TRBD1
j_gene: TRBJ2-7
abundance: -
v_gene: TRBV5-5
CDR3aa: CASSSGGAPTYEQYF
CDR3nt: TGTGCCAGCAGCTCAGGGGGAGCCCCTACCTACGAGCAGTACTTC

d_gene: -
j_gene: TRBJ2-3
abundance: once
v_gene: TRBV5-5
CDR3aa: CASSVIQGRSDTQYF
CDR3nt: TGTGCCAGCAGCGTAATACAGGGAAGGTCAGATACGCAGTATTTT